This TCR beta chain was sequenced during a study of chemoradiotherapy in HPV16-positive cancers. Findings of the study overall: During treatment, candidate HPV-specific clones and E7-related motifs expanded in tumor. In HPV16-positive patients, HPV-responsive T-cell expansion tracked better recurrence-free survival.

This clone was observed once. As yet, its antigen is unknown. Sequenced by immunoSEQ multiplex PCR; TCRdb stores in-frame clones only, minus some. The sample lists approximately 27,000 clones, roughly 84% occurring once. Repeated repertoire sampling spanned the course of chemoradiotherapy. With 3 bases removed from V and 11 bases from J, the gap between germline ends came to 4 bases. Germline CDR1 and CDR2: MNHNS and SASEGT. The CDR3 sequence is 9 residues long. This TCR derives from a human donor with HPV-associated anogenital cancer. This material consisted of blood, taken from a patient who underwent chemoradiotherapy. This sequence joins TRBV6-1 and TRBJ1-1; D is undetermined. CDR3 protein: CASSERAFF. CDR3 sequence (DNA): TGTGCCAGCAGTGAGCGGGCTTTCTTT.